These 32 T cell receptor beta chains were all obtained from the same sample, sequenced in a study of blood T cells in healthy people across ages. A second PCR, run for roughly 6 to 11 cycles, used a sample-barcoded 5' primer plus a J-beta primer mix. TCRdb processed the 5' RACE reads anew with MiXCR; each CDR3 protein has one entry. The table shows hundreds of thousands of distinct CDR3 sequences, with around half occurring only once. Sequencing was done on a sample of blood. The receptors originated from a woman aged 55-69 years in good health.

CDR3 in amino acids: CASSERQAMNTEAFF. DNA for the CDR3: TGTGCCAGCAGTGAGCGACAGGCGATGAACACTGAAGCTTTCTTT. V is TRBV6-2 or TRBV6-3 and J is TRBJ1-1; perhaps TRBD1 as D (6 bases). Trimming removed 5 bases at V and 0 bases at J, with 13 bases between. CDR1 MNHEY and CDR2 SVGEGT come from the germline V gene. CDR3 size: 15 residues.

This chain uses TRBV7-3 with TRBJ2-1, with unresolved D. Germline CDR1 SGHTA, CDR2 FQGTGA. Trimming took off 5 bases at V and 3 bases at J, with 35 bases between the two ends. This CDR3 is built from 22 residues. CDR3 region: CASSLRSGPVSPTHRNYNEQFF. The CDR3 region has the DNA TGTGCCAGCAGCCTTCGTTCTGGCCCCGTTTCCCCGACCCACCGAAACTACAATGAGCAGTTCTTC. The full variable domain, with the rest looked up from reference TRBV7-3 and TRBJ2-1, is GAGVSQTPSNKVTEKGKYVELRCDPISGHTALYWYRQSLGQGPEFLIYFQGTGAADDSGLPNDRFFAVRPEGSVSTLKIQRTERGDSAVYLCASSLRSGPVSPTHRNYNEQFFGPGTRLTVL.

The chain joins TRBV11-3 to TRBJ2-2; unclear D gene. V was cut by 0 bases and J by 4 bases, with 6 bases left in between. This CDR3 comprises 14 residues. CDR1 and CDR2 from the germline V gene are SGHNT and YENEEA. In DNA, the CDR3 is TGTGCCAGCAGCTTAGATCCCCCCACCGGGGAGCTGTTTTTT. This gives the protein CASSLDPPTGELFF.

This chain connects TRBV27 to TRBJ1-3; D gene ambiguous. With 2 bases removed from V and 0 bases from J, the gap between germline ends came to 8 bases. Germline V gives CDR1 MNHEY, CDR2 SMNVEV (reference sequence). The CDR3 has 15 amino acids. The CDR3 region has the DNA TGTGCCAGCAGTTTAAACGCCTTCTCTGGAAACACCATATATTTT. Protein: CASSLNAFSGNTIYF.

The chain couples TRBV20-1 to TRBJ2-2; TRBD1 matches 11 bases. CDR3 size: 18 residues. The germline CDR1 and CDR2 sequences are DFQATT and SNEGSKA (reference sequence). V gave up 0 bases and J gave up 0 bases; unmatched junction bases: 6. The CDR3 here is CSARDLRTGGSNTGELFF. In DNA form, the CDR3 reads TGCAGTGCTAGAGATCTAAGGACAGGGGGCTCGAACACCGGGGAGCTGTTTTTT.

The gene calls are TRBV12-3 or TRBV12-4 and TRBJ1-5; a possible D gene is TRBD1 (6 bases). The V end lost 6 bases, the J end lost 4 bases, and 13 bases lay between the germline ends. CDR3 size: 14 residues. Here the CDR3 DNA reads TGTGCCAGCAGATATACAGGGACGAATCAGCCCCAGCATTTT. Protein: CASRYTGTNQPQHF.

This clonotype was detected a few times. The chain joins TRBV4-2 to TRBJ2-7, with a possible D match to TRBD1 (6 bases). The V gene's germline CDR1 is LGHNA and CDR2 YNFKEQ. The V and J ends lost 0 bases and 7 bases respectively, with 13 bases between them. The length of the CDR3 is 14 residues. CDR3 residues: CASSQDMGAVEQYF. The CDR3 region has the DNA TGTGCCAGCAGCCAAGATATGGGGGCTGTTGAGCAGTACTTC.

The chain joins TRBV3-1 to TRBJ2-5; perhaps TRBD2 as D (5 bases). This CDR3 spans 14 amino acids. Germline loops: CDR1 LGHDT, CDR2 YNNKEL (reference sequence). V was pared by 1 base and J by 3 bases, with 9 bases between. The CDR3 DNA reads TGTGCCAGCAGCCAAGGTGTCGGGGAAGAGACCCAGTACTTC. Residues: CASSQGVGEETQYF.

V and J are TRBV5-1 and TRBJ2-1, with D possibly TRBD2 on 5 matching bases. Germline CDR1 SGHRS, CDR2 YFSETQ. The CDR3 runs to 14 residues. CDR3 nucleotide sequence: TGCGCTAGTAGCTTTGGGATCCCCCGGGAACAGCAGTTCTTC. It translates to CASSFGIPREQQFF.

This rearrangement joins TRBV7-9 to TRBJ2-7; TRBD1 matches 8 bases. V was clipped by 6 bases and J by 1 base; unmatched bases: 5. CDR3 length equals 14 residues. Per germline, CDR1 SEHNR and CDR2 FQNEAQ (reference sequence). The CDR3 bases are TGTGCCAGCAGTACGACAGGGGTTTCCTACGAGCAGTACTTC. It specifies CASSTTGVSYEQYF.

There are many counts of this clonotype. The V call is TRBV28, the J call TRBJ2-7; D is unclear. The CDR3 consists of 12 residues. Trimming removed 6 bases from V and 1 base from J, with 7 bases in between. The germline gives CDR1 MDHEN, CDR2 SYDVKM. CDR3 loop: CASSLRSYEQYF. The CDR3 DNA reads as TGTGCCAGCAGCTTAAGGTCCTACGAGCAGTACTTC.

The rearrangement links TRBV20-1 to TRBJ2-7; 8 nucleotides line up with TRBD2. This CDR3 is built from 16 residues. The germline V gene encodes CDR1 DFQATT and CDR2 SNEGSKA (reference sequence). V lost 4 bases to trimming and J lost 3 bases; unmatched junction nucleotides: 14. The DNA of the CDR3 is TGCAGTGCTATCGAACAGAGCGGGAGAAAGGTCTACGAGCAGTACTTC. Residues: CSAIEQSGRKVYEQYF.

The chain combines TRBV29-1 with TRBJ2-1; 8 bases agree with TRBD2. Germline CDR1 reads SQVTM; CDR2 reads ANQGSEA. V dropped 7 bases and J dropped 7; count of bases not matched to a gene: 9. The CDR3 sequence is 13 residues long. In nucleotides, the CDR3 is TGCAGCGCCGAGCGGGAGAGTATGAATGAGCAGTTCTTC. The encoded protein is CSAERESMNEQFF.

This chain links TRBV5-4 with TRBJ2-5; D is undetermined. With 3 bases removed from V and 2 bases from J, the gap between germline ends came to 11 bases. This CDR3 has 14 amino acids. Germline CDR1 SGHNT, CDR2 YYREEE (reference sequence). CDR3: CASSSRQEQETQYF. In nucleotides, the CDR3 is TGTGCCAGCAGCTCCCGGCAGGAGCAAGAGACCCAGTACTTC.

This clonotype occurred a few times. The rearrangement uses TRBV20-1 and TRBJ2-4; maybe TRBD1 (5 bases). The CDR3 has 13 amino acids. Germline V lookup: CDR1 DFQATT, CDR2 SNEGSKA (reference sequence). Trimming took off 7 bases at V and 8 bases at J, with 18 bases between the two ends. The CDR3: CSVRDRLGDIQYF. The CDR3 DNA reads TGCAGTGTAAGAGACAGATTAGGCGACATTCAGTACTTC.

The J gene is TRBJ2-3, the V gene TRBV20-1, with 10 bases identical to TRBD1. The V segment lost 1 base and the J segment 3 bases; nucleotides outside the gene matches: 1. Per germline, CDR1 DFQATT and CDR2 SNEGSKA (reference sequence). This CDR3 has 14 residues. The CDR3 sequence: CSARGGQGTDTQYF. In nucleotides, the CDR3 is TGCAGTGCTAGAGGGGGACAGGGGACAGATACGCAGTATTTT.

This chain joins TRBV6-2 or TRBV6-3 and TRBJ1-1; D might be TRBD1 (5 bases). V was shortened by 5 bases and J by 2 bases, with 12 bases between the two germline ends. The CDR3 consists of 14 residues. From germline, CDR1 is MNHEY and CDR2 SVGEGT. The CDR3 coding sequence is TGTGCCAGCAGTCCCGATACAGGCAACACTGAAGCTTTCTTT. Protein: CASSPDTGNTEAFF.

V and J are TRBV20-1 and TRBJ1-5; D remains ambiguous. The CDR3 is 15 residues long. V shed 0 bases and J shed 2 bases, with 11 bases lying between them. The V gene's germline CDR1 is DFQATT and CDR2 SNEGSKA (reference sequence). CDR3 nucleotides: TGCAGTGCTAGAGATGAAAGGGCCGGCAATCAGCCCCAGCATTTT. It is translated as CSARDERAGNQPQHF.

In its sample, this clonotype was seen a few times. The chain links TRBV4-2 to TRBJ2-5; tentative D call: TRBD2 (6 bases). V lost 1 base and J 5 bases, leaving 14 bases between the germline ends. The CDR3 consists of 15 residues. From germline, CDR1 is LGHNA and CDR2 YNFKEQ. DNA of the CDR3: TGTGCCAGCAGCCAAGTTGCGGGGCCTGGGGAGACCCAGTACTTC. Protein sequence: CASSQVAGPGETQYF.

The chain couples TRBV20-1 to TRBJ2-1; no reliable D call. Germline V gene lookup returns CDR1 DFQATT and CDR2 SNEGSKA (reference sequence). The ends were cut back, 3 bases at V and 7 bases at J, with 19 bases in the middle. This CDR3 is 15 amino acids long. The CDR3 sequence is CSASRVGISGNEQFF. DNA for the CDR3: TGCAGTGCTAGTAGGGTGGGAATATCCGGGAATGAGCAGTTCTTC.

This clonotype was observed a few times. The chain links TRBV20-1 to TRBJ2-2; TRBD1 is a possible D gene (5 bases). The V end lost 0 bases, the J end lost 5 bases, and 19 bases lay between the germline ends. Germline CDR1 reads DFQATT; CDR2 reads SNEGSKA (reference sequence). The CDR3 contains 17 residues. The CDR3 spells CSARDRQGWVDTGELFF. CDR3 DNA sequence: TGCAGTGCTAGAGATCGTCAGGGATGGGTTGATACCGGGGAGCTGTTTTTT.

The chain is built from TRBV6-5 and TRBJ2-4; possibly TRBD1 or TRBD2 for D (5 bases each). Germline-derived CDR1 and CDR2 are MNHEY and SVGAGI. Trimming shortened V by 8 bases and J by 1 base, and 12 bases separated the two germline ends. The CDR3 has 14 residues. The CDR3: CASGGVGAKNIQYF. DNA for the CDR3: TGTGCCAGCGGGGGTGTGGGGGCCAAAAACATTCAGTACTTC.

There are a few counts of this clonotype. The CDR3 coding sequence is TGTGCCATCGGAGGTGAACTAGCAGGCAATGAGCAGTTCTTC. Residues: CAIGGELAGNEQFF. The rearrangement joins TRBV10-3 to TRBJ2-1; a possible D gene is TRBD2 (6 bases). Trimming stripped 8 bases from V and 6 bases from J, with 17 bases between. Germline lookup yields CDR1 ENHRY and CDR2 SYGVKD. The CDR3 extends over 14 amino acids.

As to this clonotype: The germline gene is not matched at one end of the junction; a read error may be the cause. This chain links TRBV6-2 or TRBV6-3 with TRBJ1-6; a possible D gene is TRBD1 (6 bases). Germline CDR1 reads MNHEY; CDR2 reads SVGEGT. CDR3 size: 16 residues. CDR3 nucleotide sequence: TGTGCCAGTAGTTACCTGGGACAAACTCTGAGCTCGACCCTCCACTTT. As protein: CASSYLGQTLSSTLHF.

Concerning this clonotype: One end of the junction does not line up with germline, which may come from a read error. This sequence joins TRBV4-3 and TRBJ2-7, with 8 bases lining up with TRBD2. This CDR3 has 14 residues. Germline CDR1 reads LGHNA; CDR2 reads YSLEER. The CDR3 here is CAGSQSGGTHEQYF. For the CDR3, the DNA is TGCGCCGGCAGCCAATCGGGGGGGACGCACGAGCAGTACTTC.

There are a few counts of this clonotype. This chain links TRBV7-2 with TRBJ2-5; D perhaps matches TRBD2 (6 bases). The J call may be incorrect, as the DNA end agrees better with TRBJ2-7. This CDR3 is 14 amino acids long. Germline V CDR1 and CDR2: SGHTA, FQGNSA. The CDR3 region has the DNA TGTGCCAGCAGCGTAGGGAGCGGGTCCCACGAGCAGTACTTC. As protein: CASSVGSGSHEQYF.

This chain connects TRBV6-6 to TRBJ2-3, with D possibly TRBD2 on 5 matching bases. Germline assignment: CDR1 MNHNY and CDR2 SVGAGI (reference sequence). The CDR3 consists of 12 residues. V lost 5 bases and J lost 6, with 9 bases in between. CDR3 in amino acids: CASSLQRDTQYF. The CDR3 DNA is TGTGCCAGCAGTCTTCAGCGGGATACGCAGTATTTT.

This clonotype showed up just a few times. The V gene is TRBV6-6, the J gene TRBJ1-2; maybe TRBD1 (6 bases). Germline V gene sequence: CDR1 MNHNY, CDR2 SVGAGI (reference sequence). The CDR3 runs to 13 residues. The ends were cut back, 8 bases at V and 3 bases at J, with 13 bases in the middle. In DNA form, the CDR3 reads TGTGCCAGCCAGGGGCCCGGGGACTATGGCTACACCTTC. This codes for CASQGPGDYGYTF.

V gene TRBV20-1 combines with J gene TRBJ2-7; D is ambiguous. Trimming took off 6 bases at V and 0 bases at J, with 9 bases between the two ends. Germline V gene data show CDR1 as DFQATT and CDR2 as SNEGSKA (reference sequence). CDR3 length equals 12 residues. The DNA for the CDR3 is TGCAGTGCCCCTCTCAGCTCCTACGAGCAGTACTTC. Translating gives CSAPLSSYEQYF.

The chain carries TRBV27 and TRBJ2-7; tentatively, D is TRBD1 or TRBD2 (5 bases each). Germline V gene lookup returns CDR1 MNHEY and CDR2 SMNVEV (reference sequence). Trimming took 6 bases from V and 2 from J, leaving 14 bases between them. The CDR3 loop spans 14 amino acids. The CDR3 here is CASSPGPKAYEQYF. CDR3 DNA sequence: TGTGCCAGCAGCCCGGGACCGAAGGCCTACGAGCAGTACTTC.

The chain carries TRBV5-1 and TRBJ2-6; D gene unclear. The CDR3 is 17 amino acids. Germline CDR1 SGHRS, CDR2 YFSETQ. Trimming shortened V by 0 bases and J by 0 bases, and 10 bases separated the two germline ends. The CDR3 is CASSLAPQLSGANVLTF. The CDR3 DNA reads as TGCGCCAGCAGCTTGGCGCCACAGCTCTCTGGGGCCAACGTCCTGACTTTC.

This clonotype was counted a few times. The V and J genes are TRBV6-5 and TRBJ2-6, with unresolved D. The germline V gene encodes CDR1 MNHEY and CDR2 SVGAGI. This CDR3 has 15 amino acids. V was shortened by 4 bases and J by 1 base, with 8 bases between the two germline ends. The CDR3 coding sequence is TGTGCCAGCAGTTTACAGAGTTCTGGGGCCAACGTCCTGACTTTC. Encoded protein: CASSLQSSGANVLTF.